The present T cell receptor beta chain was sequenced within a study of blood T cell repertoires in COVID-19. As for the study in general: There were acute and convalescent COVID-19 samples, and they came from the United States, Italy and Spain.

Germline CDR1 MNHEY, CDR2 SVGEGT. Deletions cut 2 bases from V and 8 bases from J, with 11 bases between. This CDR3 region has 13 residues. Authors' analysis steps: Amplification of reference gene primers provided the estimated nucleated cell counts. Clones were sequenced by immunoSEQ multiplex PCR, and TCRdb holds only the in-frame ones, with some missing. V, J and clone size derive from that table, while D and trimming were established from the DNA sequence. The sample shows 150,000 or so clones, around four fifths of them seen only once. The source of this sequence is a man between 65 and 85 years old who had recovered from COVID-19. The V gene is TRBV6-2 or TRBV6-3, the J gene TRBJ2-3; D might be TRBD2 (5 bases). The sequenced sample consisted of peripheral blood. In DNA, the CDR3 is TGTGCCAGCAGTTACGGCCGTGAGGGTACGCAGTATTTT. This codes for CASSYGREGTQYF.